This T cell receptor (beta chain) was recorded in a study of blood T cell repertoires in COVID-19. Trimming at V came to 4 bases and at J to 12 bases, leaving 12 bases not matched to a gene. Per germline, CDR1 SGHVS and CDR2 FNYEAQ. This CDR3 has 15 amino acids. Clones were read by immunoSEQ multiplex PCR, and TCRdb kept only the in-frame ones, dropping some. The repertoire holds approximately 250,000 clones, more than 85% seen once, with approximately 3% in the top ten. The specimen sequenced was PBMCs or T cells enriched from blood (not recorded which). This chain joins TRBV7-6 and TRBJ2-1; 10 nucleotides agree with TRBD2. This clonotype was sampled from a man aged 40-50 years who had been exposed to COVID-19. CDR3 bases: TGTGCCAGCAGCTCTAATAGCGGGAGGCCCCCGCGGCAGTTCTTC. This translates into CASSSNSGRPPRQFF.